This T cell receptor (beta chain) was observed in a study of identical twins. This clonotype has at least ten counts. The antigen is unknown. Broader study findings: Twin pairs' shared out-of-frame alpha sequences were enriched in low generation probability. Insertions were fewer in abundant cord blood beta clonotypes, whereas memory repertoires showed none of this pattern.

Template switching (which added a universal primer site) was used, and cDNA carried unique molecular identifiers. TCRdb reprocessed the 5' RACE reads via MiXCR and lists one record per CDR3 protein. The table lists roughly 240,000 distinct CDR3 sequences, 7.5% of them singletons, with over 5% in the top ten. The CDR3 is made up of 14 amino acids. V lost 5 bases to trimming and J lost 1 base, with 11 bases between them. Germline V gene data show CDR1 as SNHLY and CDR2 as FYNNEI. These data also formed part of another study, on yellow fever vaccine responses in identical twins.

Source material: CD8+ T cells sorted from blood. The source of this sequence is a young woman in good health. The chain couples TRBV2 to TRBJ1-1; a weak D match, TRBD1 (5 bases). The CDR3 loop is CASSPGGGNTEAFF. DNA for the CDR3: TGTGCCAGCAGTCCCGGGGGGGGGAACACTGAAGCTTTCTTT.